This T cell receptor beta chain was documented in a study of OX40 agonist ivuxolimab in advanced cancers. Measured with immunoSEQ multiplex PCR; TCRdb has only the in-frame clones, and not every one. The sample records tens of thousands of clones, over 75% being singletons. Trimming removed 4 bases at V and 3 bases at J, with 15 bases between. This CDR3 region has 15 residues. Germline assignment: CDR1 SNHLY and CDR2 FYNNEI. This receptor was identified in an adult with an advanced solid tumor such as melanoma, head and neck, liver or kidney cancer. The V and J genes are TRBV2 and TRBJ1-2; tentative D call: TRBD1 (5 bases). The starting material was CD4+ or CD8+ T cells sorted from blood, obtained in a trial of the OX40 agonist ivuxolimab. The CDR3 protein is CASSGPNRSDYGYTF. CDR3 coding DNA: TGTGCCAGCAGTGGGCCCAACAGGAGTGACTATGGCTACACCTTC.